This TCR beta chain was identified during a study of T-cell reconstitution after alpha-beta-depleted transplantation in children (dated by TCRdb to the mid-2010s). The study in broad terms: T-cell immune reconstitution after TCRalphabeta/CD19-depleted allogeneic hematopoietic cell transplantation in children was quantitatively tracked in the study by means of TCR repertoire profiling. Results and caveats for the whole study, not just this receptor: The apparently early alphabetaT-cell count recovery about two months after transplant was reportedly dependent on only several hundred rapidly expanded clones derived from non-depleted graft cells. In some patients, high TCRbeta diversity at day 60 was attributed to recipient T cells and intrathymic progenitors that had survived conditioning. Over subsequent months, a decline in hyperexpanded clone frequencies was noted, and after one year, T-cell counts and TCRbeta diversity were mostly ascribed to newly produced T cells.

Unmatched junction bases come to 3, with V trimmed by 3 bases and J by 5 bases. The CDR3 spans 14 residues, from the cysteine through the phenylalanine. Only CDR3 DNA remains: 42 bases, in frame from the first base. CDR1 and CDR2, per the germline V gene, are SGHRS and YFSETQ. The treatment or condition label, as the study defines it: allogeneic hematopoietic cell transplantation with graft depleted of TCRalphabeta T cells and CD19 B cells. TCRalphabeta/CD19-depleted allogeneic hematopoietic cell grafts were given to the transplant recipients, all of whom were children. This clonotype has at least ten counts. The specificity of this receptor is unknown. No much larger clonotype is one base removed from it; base qualities were not supplied. Receptor libraries were prepared by PCR. Sequencer: Illumina HiSeq 2500. TCR libraries were prepared with molecular barcoding, using unique molecular identifiers to normalize TCRbeta repertoire quantification. TCRdb trimmed public reads at Q25 via fastp, called clones via MiXCR and kept in-frame beta chains. Rows with one shared CDR3 protein collapse into an entry with the most common genes and DNA. Across this sample there are hundreds of thousands of distinct CDR3 sequences, with around 13% seen only once. The leading ten clones occupy around 0.76% of the sample.

This chain is built from TRBV5-1 and TRBJ1-1; 11 nucleotides in the junction match TRBD1. This receptor was identified in a girl aged 2 to 10 with congenital amegakaryocytic thrombocytopenia, due to receive a stem cell transplant. This material consisted of PBMCs, taken before TCRalphabeta/CD19-depleted stem cell transplant. The CDR3: CASSWDRGGTEAFF. The nucleotide sequence reads TGCGCCAGCAGCTGGGACAGGGGGGGGACTGAAGCTTTCTTT. Reference TRBV5-1 and TRBJ1-1 genes cover what lies past the CDR3, so the full variable domain is KAGVTQTPRYLIKTRGQQVTLSCSPISGHRSVSWYQQTPGQGLQFLFEYFSETQRNKGNFPGRFSGRQFSNSRSEMNVSTLELGDSALYLCASSWDRGGTEAFFGQGTRLTVV.